Below are 2 T cell receptor beta chains sequenced from a single sample in a study of control samples from healthy donors and cancer patients. Data came from immunoSEQ multiplex PCR; TCRdb stores just in-frame clones and leaves some out. The sample carries about 69,000 clones, more than 80% recorded once. Sequenced input: PBMCs. The source of these receptors is a woman aged 45-65 years with lung cancer.

The gene calls are TRBV18 and TRBJ1-1; 8 positions agree with TRBD1. Germline trimming cut 5 bases from V and 3 bases from J; bases unmatched to any gene: 8. The CDR3 extends over 15 amino acids. Germline lookup yields CDR1 KGHSH and CDR2 LQKENI. CDR3 loop: CASSASTGGDTEAFF. The DNA for the CDR3 is TGTGCCAGCTCAGCCTCAACAGGGGGAGACACTGAAGCTTTCTTT.

Only one count was recorded for this clone. CDR3 protein: CASSSLGREIYGAEAFF. DNA of the CDR3: TGTGCCAGCAGCTCGCTCGGGAGGGAAATTTACGGTGCTGAAGCTTTCTTT. This sequence joins TRBV5-4 and TRBJ1-1; D remains ambiguous. The V gene's germline CDR1 is SGHNT and CDR2 YYREEE (reference sequence). The CDR3 covers 17 residues. Trimming took off 3 bases at V and 6 bases at J, with 24 bases between the two ends.